A selection of T cell receptor beta chains follows, all from one sample in a study of T cell responses to AZD1222 COVID-19 vaccine. The data were produced by immunoSEQ multiplex PCR, yet TCRdb's version contains in-frame clones alone and is incomplete. The data hold about 160,000 clones, with 75% to 95% observed a single time. The sample here was peripheral blood, taken on day 0 of AZD1222 vaccination. The receptors were sampled from an adult in good health. Both conserved end residues are part of each CDR3. D genes are given only for firm matches. Not every row has a clone size; where given, it reads once, few, many or a size class.

v_gene: TRBV5-1
d_gene: -
j_gene: TRBJ1-1
abundance: -
CDR3nt: TGCGCCAGCAGCCTCTCGACAGTGAACACTGAAGCTTTCTTT
CDR3aa: CASSLSTVNTEAFF

v_gene: TRBV2
d_gene: TRBD2
j_gene: TRBJ2-5
abundance: -
CDR3nt: TGTGCCAGCCGGAGGGAGGGCCTTCCCCAGTACTTC
CDR3aa: CASRREGLPQYF

v_gene: TRBV6-5
d_gene: -
j_gene: TRBJ1-5
abundance: -
CDR3nt: TGTGCCAGCACCCAGGAGCTAAATCAGCCCCAGCATTTT
CDR3aa: CASTQELNQPQHF

v_gene: TRBV4-2
d_gene: TRBD2
j_gene: TRBJ2-3
abundance: few
CDR3nt: TGTGCCAGCAGCCAAGCTCCTAGCGGGAGCCCAGATACGCAGTATTTT
CDR3aa: CASSQAPSGSPDTQYF

v_gene: TRBV3-1/TRBV3-2
d_gene: TRBD1
j_gene: TRBJ2-2
abundance: -
CDR3nt: TGTGCCAGCAGCCCGCTGACAGGGCGAGGTCCGACCGGGGAGCTGTTTTTT
CDR3aa: CASSPLTGRGPTGELFF

v_gene: TRBV10-1
d_gene: TRBD1
j_gene: TRBJ2-7
abundance: -
CDR3nt: TGCGCCAGCAGTGAGGGGACAGGGGGCTTTTACGAGCAGTACTTC
CDR3aa: CASSEGTGGFYEQYF

v_gene: TRBV7-3
d_gene: -
j_gene: TRBJ1-1
abundance: -
CDR3nt: TGTGCCAGCAGCACGACTTACATGAACACTGAAGCTTTCTTT
CDR3aa: CASSTTYMNTEAFF

v_gene: TRBV5-1
d_gene: -
j_gene: TRBJ1-6
abundance: -
CDR3nt: TGCGCCAGCAGCTTGTCGGGAGGAGTGAATTCACCCCTCCACTTT
CDR3aa: CASSLSGGVNSPLHF

v_gene: TRBV2
d_gene: -
j_gene: TRBJ2-1
abundance: -
CDR3nt: TGTGCCAGCGGCCCGGTGGGAAGAGATGAGCAGTTCTTC
CDR3aa: CASGPVGRDEQFF

v_gene: TRBV10-3
d_gene: -
j_gene: TRBJ1-1
abundance: -
CDR3nt: TGTGCCATCAGAGCAGGGATTTTCACTGAAGCTTTCTTT
CDR3aa: CAIRAGIFTEAFF

v_gene: TRBV11-2
d_gene: -
j_gene: TRBJ2-7
abundance: -
CDR3nt: TGTGCCAGCAGCCCCACCCGGGCCTCCTACGAGCAGTACTTC
CDR3aa: CASSPTRASYEQYF

v_gene: TRBV5-1
d_gene: -
j_gene: TRBJ2-7
abundance: -
CDR3nt: TGCGCCAGCTCCTACCACAACGGCCACGAGCAGTACTTC
CDR3aa: CASSYHNGHEQYF

v_gene: TRBV7-8
d_gene: TRBD1
j_gene: TRBJ1-1
abundance: -
CDR3nt: TGTGCCAGCATCGCCGAGGACAGGTGGGACACTGAAGCTTTCTTT
CDR3aa: CASIAEDRWDTEAFF

v_gene: TRBV5-5
d_gene: TRBD1
j_gene: TRBJ1-1
abundance: few
CDR3nt: TGTGCCAGCAGCTTGATTAGAGGGGGCTTGAACACTGAAGCTTTCTTT
CDR3aa: CASSLIRGGLNTEAFF

v_gene: TRBV11-2
d_gene: -
j_gene: TRBJ1-3
abundance: -
CDR3nt: TGTGCCAGCAGCCGGCCGCACTCTGGAAACACCATATATTTT
CDR3aa: CASSRPHSGNTIYF

v_gene: TRBV7-6
d_gene: -
j_gene: TRBJ1-3
abundance: -
CDR3nt: TGTGCCAGCAGGGCAGGGTACCGCTCTGGAAACACCATATATTTT
CDR3aa: CASRAGYRSGNTIYF

v_gene: TRBV5-1
d_gene: TRBD1
j_gene: TRBJ1-4
abundance: -
CDR3nt: TGCGCCAGCAGCCCCAGTGGGGCAGGGGGTGGTGAAAAACTGTTTTTT
CDR3aa: CASSPSGAGGGEKLFF

v_gene: TRBV20-1
d_gene: -
j_gene: TRBJ1-6
abundance: -
CDR3nt: TGCAGTGCTAGGCGAGGGGATCTCCTCCACTTT
CDR3aa: CSARRGDLLHF

v_gene: TRBV6-4
d_gene: TRBD1
j_gene: TRBJ2-1
abundance: -
CDR3nt: TGTGCCAGCAGTCAAGACAGGGGGCGCGGCTATGAGCAGTTCTTC
CDR3aa: CASSQDRGRGYEQFF

v_gene: TRBV6-5
d_gene: TRBD2
j_gene: TRBJ2-7
abundance: -
CDR3nt: TGTGCCAGCAGGCGGGAGGGCCTGTACGAGCAGTACTTC
CDR3aa: CASRREGLYEQYF

v_gene: TRBV2
d_gene: TRBD2
j_gene: TRBJ2-5
abundance: -
CDR3nt: TGTGCCAGCATCAGGACTAGCGGTTCTAAAGGGGAGACCCAGTACTTC
CDR3aa: CASIRTSGSKGETQYF

v_gene: TRBV5-1
d_gene: TRBD2
j_gene: TRBJ2-5
abundance: -
CDR3nt: TGCGCCAGCAGCTTCGAGGGAGGGCCGACGGAGACCCAGTACTTC
CDR3aa: CASSFEGGPTETQYF

v_gene: TRBV6-2/TRBV6-3
d_gene: TRBD2
j_gene: TRBJ2-1
abundance: -
CDR3nt: TGTGCCAGCAGTTATAAAGCGGGGACTATCAATGAGCAGTTCTTC
CDR3aa: CASSYKAGTINEQFF

v_gene: TRBV4-1
d_gene: TRBD1
j_gene: TRBJ1-2
abundance: -
CDR3nt: TGCGCCAGCAGCCAAGGAGGGGGCGTGAACTATGGCTACACCTTC
CDR3aa: CASSQGGGVNYGYTF

v_gene: TRBV10-3
d_gene: TRBD2
j_gene: TRBJ2-7
abundance: once
CDR3nt: TGTGCCATCAGCCTTAGCGGGAGTTCCGAGTACGAGCAGTACTTC
CDR3aa: CAISLSGSSEYEQYF

v_gene: TRBV28
d_gene: -
j_gene: TRBJ1-4
abundance: once
CDR3nt: TGTGCCAGCAGTTTAGGGGACCGGTGGGAAGAAAAACTGTTTTTT
CDR3aa: CASSLGDRWEEKLFF

v_gene: TRBV28
d_gene: -
j_gene: TRBJ1-4
abundance: -
CDR3nt: TGTGCCAGCAGTTTATGGCCTGGTAATGAAAAACTGTTTTTT
CDR3aa: CASSLWPGNEKLFF

v_gene: TRBV3-1/TRBV3-2
d_gene: -
j_gene: TRBJ2-7
abundance: -
CDR3nt: TGTGCCAGCAGCCACTGGAAAAACCCTGCCTACGAGCAGTACTTC
CDR3aa: CASSHWKNPAYEQYF

v_gene: TRBV25-1
d_gene: -
j_gene: TRBJ1-5
abundance: -
CDR3nt: TGTGCCAGCAGTGTTGCGGGTTCCTATCAGCCCCAGCATTTT
CDR3aa: CASSVAGSYQPQHF

v_gene: TRBV9
d_gene: TRBD1
j_gene: TRBJ2-1
abundance: -
CDR3nt: TGTGCCAGCAGTGACAGGGGGAACAATGAGCAGTTCTTC
CDR3aa: CASSDRGNNEQFF

v_gene: TRBV7-2
d_gene: TRBD1
j_gene: TRBJ2-7
abundance: once
CDR3nt: TGTGCCAGCAGCTCCAGGACAGGGGAATACCTCTACGAGCAGTACTTC
CDR3aa: CASSSRTGEYLYEQYF

v_gene: TRBV2
d_gene: TRBD2
j_gene: TRBJ2-1
abundance: -
CDR3nt: TGTGCCAGCAGCCTAGCGGCCCTCTCCTACAATGAGCAGTTCTTC
CDR3aa: CASSLAALSYNEQFF

v_gene: TRBV4-1
d_gene: -
j_gene: TRBJ1-6
abundance: -
CDR3nt: TGCGCCAGCAGCCAAGAATTGGGGGAAAATTCACCCCTCCACTTT
CDR3aa: CASSQELGENSPLHF

v_gene: TRBV10-3
d_gene: -
j_gene: TRBJ1-5
abundance: -
CDR3nt: TGTGCCATCAGTGAGGACAGTTATCAGCCCCAGCATTTT
CDR3aa: CAISEDSYQPQHF

v_gene: TRBV3-1/TRBV3-2
d_gene: TRBD2
j_gene: TRBJ2-1
abundance: -
CDR3nt: TGTGCCCGCAGACCGGGACTAGCGGGGGGGAGGGAGCAGTTCTTC
CDR3aa: CARRPGLAGGREQFF

v_gene: TRBV27
d_gene: -
j_gene: TRBJ1-1
abundance: -
CDR3nt: TGTGCCAGCAGTTCCGTAACAGGACTACTGAACACTGAAGCTTTCTTT
CDR3aa: CASSSVTGLLNTEAFF

v_gene: TRBV4-1
d_gene: TRBD2
j_gene: TRBJ2-1
abundance: -
CDR3nt: TGCGCCAGCAGCCAAGGGACTAGCGGGATTAGTGAGCAGTTCTTC
CDR3aa: CASSQGTSGISEQFF

v_gene: TRBV7-9
d_gene: -
j_gene: TRBJ2-3
abundance: -
CDR3nt: TGTGCCAGCAGCCCTAGCCCGTGGTATCGGGAGAGTAGCACAGATACGCAGTATTTT
CDR3aa: CASSPSPWYRESSTDTQYF

v_gene: TRBV16
d_gene: -
j_gene: TRBJ1-4
abundance: -
CDR3nt: TGTGCCAGCAGCCAATCGGTAAGGAGTGAACTGTTTTTT
CDR3aa: CASSQSVRSELFF

v_gene: TRBV2
d_gene: TRBD1
j_gene: TRBJ1-1
abundance: -
CDR3nt: TGTGCCAGCATGTCGACGAGGGGGCGCGGAGCTTTCTTT
CDR3aa: CASMSTRGRGAFF

v_gene: TRBV4-1
d_gene: -
j_gene: TRBJ1-2
abundance: -
CDR3nt: TGCGCCAGCAGCCAAGGTCCCGGAAGACGCTATGGCTACACCTTC
CDR3aa: CASSQGPGRRYGYTF

v_gene: TRBV10-3
d_gene: TRBD2
j_gene: TRBJ2-1
abundance: -
CDR3nt: TGTGCCATCAGTGGACTAGCGGGAGGAGGGAATGAGCAGTTCTTC
CDR3aa: CAISGLAGGGNEQFF

v_gene: TRBV2
d_gene: -
j_gene: TRBJ1-2
abundance: -
CDR3nt: TGTGCCAGCAGGGGACTAGGGGGCTACACCTTC
CDR3aa: CASRGLGGYTF

v_gene: TRBV27
d_gene: -
j_gene: TRBJ1-5
abundance: -
CDR3nt: TGTGCCAGCAGTTTGGGGGATAATCAGCCCCAGCATTTT
CDR3aa: CASSLGDNQPQHF

v_gene: TRBV29-1
d_gene: TRBD2
j_gene: TRBJ2-1
abundance: once
CDR3nt: TGCAGCGTTGTTTCTAGCGGGAGAGCATACAATGAGCAGTTCTTC
CDR3aa: CSVVSSGRAYNEQFF

v_gene: TRBV15
d_gene: -
j_gene: TRBJ1-5
abundance: -
CDR3nt: TGTGCCACCAAGGACACCCGAGGGGGGGGCAATCAGCCCCAGCATTTT
CDR3aa: CATKDTRGGGNQPQHF

v_gene: TRBV4-1
d_gene: -
j_gene: TRBJ2-1
abundance: -
CDR3nt: TGCGCCAGCAGCCAAGTCGGCCTGGCCAACTACAATGAGCAGTTCTTC
CDR3aa: CASSQVGLANYNEQFF

v_gene: TRBV7-3
d_gene: -
j_gene: TRBJ1-1
abundance: -
CDR3nt: TGTGCCAGCAGCCTCCCGGCCCCGAACACTGAAGCTTTCTTT
CDR3aa: CASSLPAPNTEAFF

v_gene: TRBV3-1/TRBV3-2
d_gene: TRBD2
j_gene: TRBJ2-1
abundance: -
CDR3nt: TGTGCCAGCAGCCAAGGGGAGGGTGAGCAGTTCTTC
CDR3aa: CASSQGEGEQFF

v_gene: TRBV28
d_gene: TRBD1
j_gene: TRBJ1-2
abundance: -
CDR3nt: TGTGCCAGCAGTTTGTGGACAGGGGGCTTTCCTAACTATGGCTACACCTTC
CDR3aa: CASSLWTGGFPNYGYTF

v_gene: TRBV5-5
d_gene: TRBD1
j_gene: TRBJ1-4
abundance: -
CDR3nt: TGTGCCAGCAGCGACAGGGGTTATGAAAAACTGTTTTTT
CDR3aa: CASSDRGYEKLFF

v_gene: TRBV15
d_gene: -
j_gene: TRBJ1-1
abundance: -
CDR3nt: TGTGCCACCAGCAGCCGGGACATAGAAATAGAGAACACTGAAGCTTTCTTT
CDR3aa: CATSSRDIEIENTEAFF

v_gene: TRBV6-5
d_gene: -
j_gene: TRBJ2-7
abundance: -
CDR3nt: TGTGCCAGCAGTTACCGAGGCGAGCAGTACTTC
CDR3aa: CASSYRGEQYF

v_gene: TRBV5-1
d_gene: TRBD2
j_gene: TRBJ2-3
abundance: -
CDR3nt: TGCGCCAGCAGCCAAACTAGCGGGAGACAAACAGATACGCAGTATTTT
CDR3aa: CASSQTSGRQTDTQYF

v_gene: TRBV20-1
d_gene: -
j_gene: TRBJ2-1
abundance: -
CDR3nt: TGCAGTGCGGGGTCTTACAATGAGCAGTTCTTC
CDR3aa: CSAGSYNEQFF

v_gene: TRBV6-1
d_gene: -
j_gene: TRBJ1-1
abundance: -
CDR3nt: TGTGCCAGCAGTGAACGAGGACGGAGTAATGAAGCTTTCTTT
CDR3aa: CASSERGRSNEAFF

v_gene: TRBV24-1
d_gene: TRBD2
j_gene: TRBJ2-5
abundance: -
CDR3nt: TGTGCCACCAGTGATCCGATAGCGGGGGGGGTGGAGACCCAGTACTTC
CDR3aa: CATSDPIAGGVETQYF

v_gene: TRBV5-1
d_gene: -
j_gene: TRBJ1-3
abundance: -
CDR3nt: TGCGCCAGCAGCTTGGGCAGGCCGGAGGGAAACACCATATATTTT
CDR3aa: CASSLGRPEGNTIYF

v_gene: TRBV5-4
d_gene: -
j_gene: TRBJ2-7
abundance: once
CDR3nt: TGTGCCAGCACCTCACAGTTCTCCTACGAGCAGTACTTC
CDR3aa: CASTSQFSYEQYF

v_gene: TRBV2
d_gene: TRBD1
j_gene: TRBJ1-1
abundance: -
CDR3nt: TGTGCCAGCAGCTCCCGACAGGGCCTGAACACTGAAGCTTTCTTT
CDR3aa: CASSSRQGLNTEAFF